The 11 T cell receptor beta chains in this list originate from one sample, sequenced in a study of cytomegalovirus exposure and HLA in healthy donors. The primer mix had 60 Vbeta and 13 Jbeta primers. The assay was immunoSEQ multiplex PCR, and TCRdb's table has in-frame clones only and misses some. Among about 160,000 clones, 70% to 85% were seen once, and the ten largest hold more than 4%. Sequencing input: PBMCs. Receptor source: a man aged 35 to 55 in good health and CMV-seronegative.

This clone was counted between two and nine times. The chain has TRBV6-6 and TRBJ1-1; 8 bases agree with TRBD1. V shed 6 bases, J shed 6 bases, and the junction held 9 bases outside the gene matches. The V gene's germline CDR1 is MNHNY and CDR2 SVGAGI (reference sequence). The CDR3 runs 14 residues. The DNA for the CDR3 is TGTGCCAGCAGCTTACAGGGGGGAGGCGCTGAAGCTTTCTTT. Its translation is CASSLQGGGAEAFF.

The DNA for the CDR3 is TGTGCCAGCAGTGCCGGACAGGGTGAGACAGATACGCAGTATTTT. It yields the protein CASSAGQGETDTQYF. This chain uses TRBV6-1 with TRBJ2-3, with 8 bases that match TRBD1. The CDR3 runs to 15 residues. Germline V gene sequence: CDR1 MNHNS, CDR2 SASEGT. The V gene end was trimmed by 4 bases and the J gene end by 3 bases; junction bases not matched to a gene: 6.

V gene TRBV5-1 combines with J gene TRBJ1-2; D is perhaps TRBD1 (5 bases). The V end was cut by 0 bases, the J end by 8 bases, with 20 bases between. CDR3 length: 16 amino acids. Looked up from germline, CDR1 is SGHRS and CDR2 is YFSETQ. The CDR3 reads CASSLVGTGVSKGYTF. The CDR3 DNA follows: TGCGCCAGCAGCTTGGTTGGGACGGGGGTGTCGAAGGGCTACACCTTC.

The chain has TRBV6-5 and TRBJ2-3, with D maybe TRBD2 (6 bases). This CDR3 is 11 amino acids long. The V end lost 4 bases, the J end lost 10 bases, and 9 bases lay between the germline ends. Germline lookup yields CDR1 MNHEY and CDR2 SVGAGI. In DNA, the CDR3 is TGTGCCAGCAGTTCCGGAGGGCCGCAGTATTTT. Protein product: CASSSGGPQYF.

The rearrangement links TRBV2 to TRBJ2-5, with 8 bases identical to TRBD2. V lost 8 bases to trimming and J lost 7 bases; unmatched junction nucleotides: 6. The CDR3 spans 12 residues. Germline V gives CDR1 SNHLY, CDR2 FYNNEI. The CDR3 bases are TGTGCCAGCGGGGGACTAGGAAGGACCCAGTACTTC. It specifies CASGGLGRTQYF.

The V gene is TRBV7-9, the J gene TRBJ2-5, with D maybe TRBD1 (5 bases). The DNA end is a closer match to TRBJ2-7, so the J assignment may be wrong. CDR3 length: 13 amino acids. Germline V gives CDR1 SEHNR, CDR2 FQNEAQ (reference sequence). The CDR3 spells CASSPQGRYEQYF. CDR3 coding DNA: TGTGCCAGCAGCCCCCAGGGTAGGTACGAGCAGTACTTC.

The chain uses TRBV5-8 and TRBJ1-1; D is ambiguous. The CDR3 spans 14 residues. Germline assignment: CDR1 SGHTS and CDR2 YDEGEE. Trimming cost V 3 bases and J 2 bases, with 11 bases left between them. CDR3 sequence (DNA): TGTGCCAGCAGCTACCCTCGGGGAAACACTGAAGCTTTCTTT. Translation: CASSYPRGNTEAFF. Full variable domain (missing parts from reference TRBV5-8 and TRBJ1-1): EAGVTQSPTHLIKTRGQQATLRCSPISGHTSVYWYQQALGLGLQFLLWYDEGEERNRGNFPPRFSGRQFPNYSSELNVNALELEDSALYLCASSYPRGNTEAFFGQGTRLTVV.

V gene TRBV19 combines with J gene TRBJ2-2; the D is unclear. The CDR3 is 11 amino acids. V shed 9 bases and J shed 4 bases, with 6 bases lying between them. Germline V gene lookup returns CDR1 LNHDA and CDR2 SQIVND (reference sequence). The CDR3 is CASKLTGELFF. For the CDR3, the DNA is TGTGCCAGCAAACTCACCGGGGAGCTGTTTTTT.

This clone was seen more than once but under ten times. The chain is built from TRBV6-5 and TRBJ2-7; no clear D gene. V dropped 8 bases and J dropped 1 base, with 12 bases sitting between them. The CDR3 totals 13 residues. Germline V gene sequence: CDR1 MNHEY, CDR2 SVGAGI. This CDR3 is CASALVLSYEQYF. The DNA for the CDR3 is TGTGCCAGCGCGTTGGTGTTGTCCTACGAGCAGTACTTC.

Note on this clone: Since the CDR3 does not end with the conserved phenylalanine or tryptophan, this likely comes from a read error. This chain uses TRBV2 with TRBJ2-7, with 9 bases that match TRBD1. Germline-derived CDR1 and CDR2 are SNHLY and FYNNEI. With V trimmed by 7 bases and J by 4 bases, 8 bases remained unmatched. CDR3 size: 14 residues. This chain's CDR3 is CASTRQGGIYEQYL. The CDR3 DNA sequence: TGTGCCAGCACCAGACAGGGGGGGATTTACGAGCAGTACCTC.

The chain recombines TRBV5-1 with TRBJ1-1, with 7 bases matching TRBD1. CDR1 is SGHRS and CDR2 is YFSETQ in the germline V gene. This CDR3 is 14 amino acids long. V was clipped by 0 bases and J by 3 bases; unmatched bases: 2. CDR3 bases: TGCGCCAGCAGCTTGGCAGGGGGAGACACTGAAGCTTTCTTT. Its translation: CASSLAGGDTEAFF.